This T cell receptor (beta chain) was captured in a study of blood T cells in healthy people across ages. Each donor was a healthy Caucasian individual from Russia, aged roughly 6 to 90. Germline V gene sequence: CDR1 SGHTA, CDR2 FQGNSA. CDR3 length: 15 residues. Points on this clonotype: Just one base apart from a much larger clone, this may be a read error.

Next came a second PCR, run for about 6 to 12 cycles, which used a sample-barcoded 5' primer along with a J-beta primer mix. TCRdb re-called the 5' RACE reads with MiXCR, one entry per CDR3 protein. The table lists 710,000 or so distinct CDR3 sequences, about 32% of them singletons. The chain has TRBV7-2 and TRBJ2-7; no clear D. The clonotype was recovered from an elderly woman in good health. The specimen sequenced was blood. In DNA, the CDR3 is TGTGCCGGCAGCCCTCGGACGGAACACTCCTACGAGCAGTACTTC. Its protein is CAGSPRTEHSYEQYF.